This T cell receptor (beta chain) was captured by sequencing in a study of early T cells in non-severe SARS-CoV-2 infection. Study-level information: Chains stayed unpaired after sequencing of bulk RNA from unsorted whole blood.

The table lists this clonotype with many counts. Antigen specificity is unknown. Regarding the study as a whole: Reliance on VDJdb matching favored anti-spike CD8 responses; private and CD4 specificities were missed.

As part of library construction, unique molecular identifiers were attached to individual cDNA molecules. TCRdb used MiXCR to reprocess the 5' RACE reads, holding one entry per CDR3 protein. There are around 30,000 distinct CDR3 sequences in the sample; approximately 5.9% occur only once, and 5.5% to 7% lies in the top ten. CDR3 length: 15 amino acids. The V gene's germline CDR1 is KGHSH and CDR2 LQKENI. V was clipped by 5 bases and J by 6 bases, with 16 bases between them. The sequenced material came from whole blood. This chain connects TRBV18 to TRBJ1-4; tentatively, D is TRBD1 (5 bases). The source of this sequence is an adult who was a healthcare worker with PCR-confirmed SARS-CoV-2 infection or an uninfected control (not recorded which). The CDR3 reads CASSRGTRRDEKLFF. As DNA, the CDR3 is TGTGCCAGCTCAAGAGGGACGCGCAGGGATGAAAAACTGTTTTTT.